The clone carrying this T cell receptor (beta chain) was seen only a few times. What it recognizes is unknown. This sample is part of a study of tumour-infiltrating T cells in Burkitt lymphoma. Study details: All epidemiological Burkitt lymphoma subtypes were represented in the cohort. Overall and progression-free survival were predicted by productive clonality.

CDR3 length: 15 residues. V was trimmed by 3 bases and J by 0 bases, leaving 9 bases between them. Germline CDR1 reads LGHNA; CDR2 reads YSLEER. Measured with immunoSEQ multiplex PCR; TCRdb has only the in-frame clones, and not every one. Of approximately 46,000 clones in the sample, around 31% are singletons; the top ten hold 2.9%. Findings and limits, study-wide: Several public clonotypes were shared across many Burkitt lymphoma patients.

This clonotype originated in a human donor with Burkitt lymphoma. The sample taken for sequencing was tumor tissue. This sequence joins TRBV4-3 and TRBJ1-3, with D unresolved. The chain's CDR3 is CASSQLTNSGNTIYF. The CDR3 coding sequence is TGCGCCAGCAGCCAGTTGACTAACTCTGGAAACACCATATATTTT.